This TCR beta chain was found in a study of blood T cell repertoires in COVID-19. Turning to the study itself: The origin of the acute and convalescent COVID-19 samples was the United States, Italy and Spain. PBMCs, B-cell-depleted T cells, or T cells were the source of the cDNA or gDNA that made up the material.

J was trimmed by 6 bases and V by 5 bases; bases with no gene match: 10. Germline loops: CDR1 MNHEY, CDR2 SVGEGT. The CDR3 is 15 residues long. In the original analysis: Reference gene primer amplification in the assay estimated nucleated cell counts. Only in-frame clones appear in the TCRdb table, and some are missing; sequencing was by immunoSEQ multiplex PCR. Clone size and V and J calls were adopted from that table, with D and trimming inferred from the DNA. The sample lists 150,000 to 200,000 clones, approximately 82% occurring once. This clonotype originated in a human donor with acute or convalescent COVID-19. The donor label of this sample is uncertain. The source material was peripheral blood. The genes are TRBV6-2 or TRBV6-3 and TRBJ2-1, with 7 nucleotides matching TRBD2. CDR3 residues: CASSRIAGPGNEQFF. DNA of the CDR3: TGTGCCAGCAGTCGCATAGCGGGCCCCGGCAATGAGCAGTTCTTC.